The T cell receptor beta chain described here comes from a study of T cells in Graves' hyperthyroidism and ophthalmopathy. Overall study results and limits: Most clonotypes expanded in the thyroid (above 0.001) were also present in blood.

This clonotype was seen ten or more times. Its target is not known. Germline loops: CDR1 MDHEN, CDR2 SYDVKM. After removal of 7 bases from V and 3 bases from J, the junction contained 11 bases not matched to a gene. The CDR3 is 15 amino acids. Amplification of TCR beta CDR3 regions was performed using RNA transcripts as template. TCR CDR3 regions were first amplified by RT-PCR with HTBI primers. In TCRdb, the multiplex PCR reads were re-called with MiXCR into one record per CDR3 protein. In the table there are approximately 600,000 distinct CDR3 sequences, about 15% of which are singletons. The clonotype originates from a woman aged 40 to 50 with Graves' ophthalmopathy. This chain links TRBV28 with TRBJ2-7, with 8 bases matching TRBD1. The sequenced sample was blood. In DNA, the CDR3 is TGTGCCAGCACCTACCCAGGACAGGGAAACTACGAGCAGTACTTC. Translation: CASTYPGQGNYEQYF.